This T cell receptor beta chain emerged from a study of graft-versus-host responses after intestinal transplantation. This table comes from immunoSEQ multiplex PCR, and its TCRdb copy is limited to in-frame clones, with some not included. The sample has about 64,000 clones, roughly 92% seen once; the top ten hold roughly 6.7%. The sequence was obtained from a human patient who received an intestinal transplant, so some T cells may come from the graft donor. Source: bone marrow, taken around 720 days after intestinal transplantation.

The CDR3: CASSLVAGGSDTQYF. CDR3 DNA: TGTGCCAGCAGCCTCGTAGCGGGAGGCAGTGATACGCAGTATTTT. This chain connects TRBV9 to TRBJ2-3, with 10 bases that match TRBD2. V shed 4 bases and J 6 bases; nucleotides not matched to a gene: 8. The CDR3 contains 15 residues. Germline values: CDR1 SGDLS, CDR2 YYNGEE. Complete variable domain (other parts from reference TRBV9 and TRBJ2-3): DSGVTQTPKHLITATGQRVTLRCSPRSGDLSVYWYQQSLDQGLQFLIQYYNGEERAKGNILERFSAQQFPDLHSELNLSSLELGDSALYFCASSLVAGGSDTQYFGPGTRLTVL.